A selection of T cell receptor beta chains follows, all from one sample in a study of T cells in Graves' hyperthyroidism and ophthalmopathy. TCRdb analysed the multiplex PCR reads with MiXCR anew, one entry per CDR3 protein. Of under 550,000 distinct CDR3 sequences in the sample, approximately 15% are singletons; the top ten hold approximately 5.3%. The sequenced material came from blood. These receptors were obtained from a woman in her late teens or twenties with Graves' hyperthyroidism. The CDR3 runs from the conserved cysteine through the conserved F or W. D genes are given only for firm matches. Expanded clones are given a class, and other clones once, few, many or no size at all.

J	size	V	D	CDR3	DNA
TRBJ2-5	many	TRBV7-2	.	CASSLAIGGQETQYF	TGTGCCAGCAGCTTAGCGATAGGAGGGCAAGAGACCCAGTACTTC
TRBJ2-3	.	TRBV6-5	.	CASSLVGEGTDTQYF	TGTGCCAGCAGTCTAGTCGGTGAGGGCACAGATACGCAGTATTTT
TRBJ1-1	once	TRBV7-6	.	CASSSINPGPGTEAFF	TGTGCCAGCAGCTCCATTAATCCTGGGCCTGGCACTGAAGCTTTCTTT
TRBJ2-7	many	TRBV27	TRBD2	CASSFTGTSSYEQYF	TGTGCCAGCAGTTTTACCGGGACTAGCTCCTACGAGCAGTACTTC
TRBJ1-1	.	TRBV7-9	TRBD1	CASRSGTVRGQKSTEAFF	TGTGCCAGCAGATCCGGGACAGTACGGGGGCAAAAGTCTACTGAAGCTTTCTTT
TRBJ2-7	many	TRBV5-1	TRBD1	CASSLVPGGGTVYEQYF	TGCGCCAGCAGCTTGGTGCCAGGGGGCGGCACAGTCTACGAGCAGTACTTC
TRBJ2-7	many	TRBV28	.	CASLKQGNGPYEQYF	TGTGCCAGCCTAAAGCAGGGGAATGGCCCCTACGAGCAGTACTTC
TRBJ2-5	many	TRBV12-3/TRBV12-4	TRBD2	CASNPGLATETQYF	TGTGCCAGCAATCCGGGACTAGCGACGGAGACCCAGTACTTC
TRBJ2-7	many	TRBV10-2	.	CASSSQGSLDLYEQYF	TGCGCCAGCAGTTCACAGGGTTCACTCGACCTCTACGAGCAGTACTTC
TRBJ2-5	few	TRBV20-1	.	CSARTFRLRQETQYF	TGCAGTGCTAGAACCTTTCGACTCCGCCAAGAGACCCAGTACTTC
TRBJ1-2	many	TRBV6-1	.	CASSYADGLNYGYTF	TGTGCCAGCAGTTACGCGGACGGTCTTAACTATGGCTACACCTTC
TRBJ1-2	few	TRBV7-6	.	CASSLDPRGRNYGYTF	TGTGCCAGCAGCTTAGACCCCAGGGGAAGAAACTATGGCTACACCTTC
TRBJ2-5	many	TRBV7-2	.	CASSPTPGKTQYF	TGTGCCAGCAGCCCAACCCCCGGGAAGACCCAGTACTTC
TRBJ2-3	.	TRBV9	TRBD2	CSSSVAASGRGYTDTQYF	TGTTCCAGCAGCGTAGCGGCTAGCGGGCGTGGGTACACAGATACGCAGTATTTT
TRBJ1-1	few	TRBV20-1	.	CSAPLGDTEAFF	TGCAGTGCACCCCTAGGGGACACTGAAGCTTTCTTT
TRBJ2-7	many	TRBV28	.	CASSLERRYEQYF	TGTGCCAGCAGTTTAGAGCGTCGGTACGAGCAGTACTTC
TRBJ2-1	.	TRBV12-3/TRBV12-4	.	CASGSGTLQFF	TGTGCCAGCGGCTCCGGGACCCTGCAGTTCTTC
TRBJ2-1	.	TRBV18	TRBD1	CASSHPGTGGLEQFF	TGTGCCAGCTCACACCCGGGCACAGGGGGCCTTGAGCAGTTCTTC
TRBJ1-3	few	TRBV7-8	.	CASRGHSGNTIYF	TGTGCCAGCAGGGGTCACTCTGGAAACACCATATATTTT
TRBJ1-4	few	TRBV12-3/TRBV12-4	TRBD1	CASSAGGGEKLFF	TGTGCCAGCAGCGCAGGGGGGGGGGAAAAACTGTTTTTT
TRBJ1-5	.	TRBV5-6	TRBD1	CASSFYRDRDQPQHF	TGTGCCAGCAGCTTTTACCGGGACAGGGATCAGCCCCAGCATTTT
TRBJ2-1	few	TRBV5-4	.	CASSLAGIYNEQFF	TGTGCCAGCAGCTTGGCGGGAATCTACAATGAGCAGTTCTTC
TRBJ2-2	few	TRBV18	.	CASSPTEFHTGELFF	TGTGCCAGCTCACCAACAGAATTCCACACCGGGGAGCTGTTTTTT
TRBJ2-1	many	TRBV30	.	CAWDDSYNEQFF	TGTGCCTGGGATGACAGCTACAATGAGCAGTTCTTC
TRBJ1-2	.	TRBV10-3	.	CAISTGFFVGYTF	TGTGCCATCAGCACGGGATTTTTCGTCGGCTACACCTTC
TRBJ2-1	many	TRBV7-8	TRBD1	CASRLDRGLYNEQFF	TGTGCCAGCAGACTAGACAGGGGGCTTTACAATGAGCAGTTCTTC
TRBJ1-5	.	TRBV12-3/TRBV12-4	TRBD1	CASSLAGTGGYQPQHF	TGTGCCAGCAGTTTAGCCGGGACAGGGGGCTATCAGCCCCAGCATTTT
TRBJ2-1	.	TRBV7-9	.	CASSFAGFSSGNEQFF	TGTGCCAGCAGCTTTGCGGGATTCTCGTCCGGTAATGAGCAGTTCTTC
TRBJ1-6	few	TRBV12-3/TRBV12-4	TRBD1	CASGLGDRANSPLHF	TGTGCCAGCGGTTTGGGGGACAGGGCCAATTCACCCCTCCACTTT
TRBJ2-3	.	TRBV11-2	.	CASSLDGSVNTQYF	TGTGCCAGCAGCTTAGACGGGAGTGTGAATACGCAGTATTTT
TRBJ2-1	many	TRBV20-1	TRBD2	CSARETSGPNEQFF	TGCAGTGCTAGAGAGACTAGCGGACCCAATGAGCAGTTCTTC
TRBJ2-7	many	TRBV15	.	CATSRDPRGSGLEQYF	TGTGCCACCAGCAGAGATCCCCGGGGGTCTGGGCTCGAGCAGTACTTC
TRBJ1-2	many	TRBV2	TRBD1	CASSGTGTGDGYTF	TGTGCCAGCAGCGGGACCGGGACAGGGGACGGCTACACCTTC
TRBJ1-2	many	TRBV5-1	TRBD1	CASSSGDRGQVGYTF	TGCGCCAGCAGCTCCGGGGACAGGGGGCAGGTTGGCTACACCTTC
TRBJ2-7	many	TRBV28	.	CASSFPGSESSYEQYF	TGTGCCAGCAGTTTCCCCGGGTCAGAAAGCTCCTACGAGCAGTACTTC
TRBJ2-1	many	TRBV13	.	CASSFPLNEQFF	TGTGCCAGCAGCTTCCCCCTCAATGAGCAGTTCTTC
TRBJ1-2	many	TRBV7-8	.	CASSDYSYGYTF	TGTGCCAGCAGCGACTACAGCTATGGCTACACCTTC
TRBJ2-5	many	TRBV20-1	.	CSARDPSGLETQYF	TGCAGTGCTAGAGACCCGAGTGGGTTGGAGACCCAGTACTTC
TRBJ2-5	.	TRBV5-1	.	CASSLVRDFQETQYF	TGCGCCAGCAGCTTGGTTAGGGATTTCCAAGAGACCCAGTACTTC
TRBJ1-6	many	TRBV30	.	CAWSGQGRTPLHF	TGTGCCTGGAGTGGCCAGGGGAGAACACCCCTCCACTTT
TRBJ2-7	many	TRBV28	TRBD2	CASSPGLAGPFEQYF	TGTGCCAGCAGCCCGGGACTAGCGGGACCCTTTGAGCAGTACTTC
TRBJ2-5	many	TRBV11-2	TRBD2	CASSLNRLAEIQETQYF	TGTGCCAGCAGCTTAAACCGACTAGCGGAAATCCAAGAGACCCAGTACTTC
TRBJ2-7	.	TRBV2	.	CATRDGPFAF	TGTGCCACCAGGGACGGACCCTTCGCCTTC
TRBJ1-5	many	TRBV28	TRBD1	CASSLNGQVVFNQPQHF	TGTGCCAGCAGTTTAAATGGACAGGTGGTTTTCAATCAGCCCCAGCATTTT
TRBJ1-2	many	TRBV28	.	CASSLVLAGDYTF	TGTGCCAGCAGTTTAGTATTAGCAGGGGACTACACCTTC
TRBJ2-3	many	TRBV5-6	.	CASSRGFPPKSTDTQYF	TGTGCCAGCAGCCGAGGATTTCCCCCAAAAAGCACAGATACGCAGTATTTT
TRBJ1-5	many	TRBV30	.	CACRTDSNQPQHF	TGTGCCTGCAGGACAGATAGCAATCAGCCCCAGCATTTT
TRBJ1-2	few	TRBV3-1	TRBD1	CASSQAGTGGIYGYTF	TGTGCCAGCAGCCAAGCTGGGACAGGGGGTATCTATGGCTACACCTTC
TRBJ2-7	few	TRBV7-9	.	CASSLVTRGGSYEQYF	TGTGCCAGCAGCTTAGTAACTAGAGGGGGATCCTACGAGCAGTACTTC
TRBJ2-5	.	TRBV9	.	CASSETGSQETQYF	TGTGCCAGCAGCGAGACAGGTAGTCAAGAGACCCAGTACTTC
TRBJ2-1	.	TRBV6-1	.	CASKGERYNEQFF	TGTGCCAGCAAAGGCGAGCGGTACAATGAGCAGTTCTTC